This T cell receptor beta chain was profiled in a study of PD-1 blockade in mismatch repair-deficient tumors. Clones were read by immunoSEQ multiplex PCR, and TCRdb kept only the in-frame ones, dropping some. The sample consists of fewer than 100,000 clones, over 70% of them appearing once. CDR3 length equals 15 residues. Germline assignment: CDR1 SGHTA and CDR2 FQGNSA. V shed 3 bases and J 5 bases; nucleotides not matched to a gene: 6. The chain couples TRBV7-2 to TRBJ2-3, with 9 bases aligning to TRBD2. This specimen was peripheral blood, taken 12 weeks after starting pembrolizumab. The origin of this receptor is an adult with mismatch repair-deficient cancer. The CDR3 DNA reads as TGTGCCAGCAGCTTTAGCGGGAGAATAGGAGATACGCAGTATTTT. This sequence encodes CASSFSGRIGDTQYF.